This T cell receptor beta chain came from a study of blood T cell repertoires in COVID-19. Cohorts were based on clinical histories the participants reported. CDR1 and CDR2 from the germline V gene are LNHDA and SQIVND (reference sequence). Trimming at V came to 5 bases and at J to 6 bases, leaving 21 bases not matched to a gene. The CDR3 is 20 amino acids. Authors' methods: Reference gene primer amplification gave estimated nucleated cell counts. Method: immunoSEQ multiplex PCR; TCRdb's copy keeps in-frame clones and lacks some. The DNA was the basis for D and trimming; V, J and clone size are from that table. The sample lists about 210,000 clones; around 81% were seen once.

Input material: PBMCs or T cells enriched from blood (not recorded which). The TCR originated in a woman aged 50 to 60 with acute COVID-19. The chain is built from TRBV19 and TRBJ2-7; 14 bases line up with TRBD2. The CDR3 DNA follows: TGTGCCAGTAGTCCCGGACTAGCGGGAGGCTCCTACGCTGGTACTAGCGAGCAGTACTTC. Translated: CASSPGLAGGSYAGTSEQYF.